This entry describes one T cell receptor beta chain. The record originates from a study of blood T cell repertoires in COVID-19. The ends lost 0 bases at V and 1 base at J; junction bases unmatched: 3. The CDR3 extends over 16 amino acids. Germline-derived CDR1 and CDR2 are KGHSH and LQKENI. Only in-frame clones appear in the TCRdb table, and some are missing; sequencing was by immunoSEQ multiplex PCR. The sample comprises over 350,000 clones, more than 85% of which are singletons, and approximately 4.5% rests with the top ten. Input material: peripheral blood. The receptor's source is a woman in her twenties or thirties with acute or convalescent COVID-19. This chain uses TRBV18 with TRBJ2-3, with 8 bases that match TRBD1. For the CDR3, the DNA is TGTGCCAGCTCACCACCAGAGACAGGGGGCACAGATACGCAGTATTTT. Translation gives CASSPPETGGTDTQYF.